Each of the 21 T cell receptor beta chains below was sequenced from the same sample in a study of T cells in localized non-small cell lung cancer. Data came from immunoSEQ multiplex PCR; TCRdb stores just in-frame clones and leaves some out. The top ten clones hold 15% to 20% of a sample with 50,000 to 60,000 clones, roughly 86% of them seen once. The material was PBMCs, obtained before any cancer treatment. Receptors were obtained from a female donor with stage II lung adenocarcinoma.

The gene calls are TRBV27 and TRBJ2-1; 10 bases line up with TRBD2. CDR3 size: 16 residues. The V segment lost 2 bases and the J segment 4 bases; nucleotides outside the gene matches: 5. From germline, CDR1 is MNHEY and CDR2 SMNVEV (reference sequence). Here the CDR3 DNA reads TGTGCCAGCAGTTTAGGTAGCGGGGGGCTTTACAATGAGCAGTTCTTC. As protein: CASSLGSGGLYNEQFF.

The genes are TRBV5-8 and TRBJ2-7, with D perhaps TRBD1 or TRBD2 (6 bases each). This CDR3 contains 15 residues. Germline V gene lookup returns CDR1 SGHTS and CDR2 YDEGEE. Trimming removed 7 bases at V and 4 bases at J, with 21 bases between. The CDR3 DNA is TGTGCCAGCGCGCTATGGGGGGCCGGAGGGTACGAGCAGTACTTC. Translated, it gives CASALWGAGGYEQYF.

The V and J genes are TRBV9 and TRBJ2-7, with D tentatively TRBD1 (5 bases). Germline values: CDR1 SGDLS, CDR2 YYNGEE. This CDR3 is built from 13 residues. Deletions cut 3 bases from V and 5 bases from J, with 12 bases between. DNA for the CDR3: TGTGCCAGCAGCGCGCAGGGTAAAGACGAGCAGTACTTC. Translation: CASSAQGKDEQYF.

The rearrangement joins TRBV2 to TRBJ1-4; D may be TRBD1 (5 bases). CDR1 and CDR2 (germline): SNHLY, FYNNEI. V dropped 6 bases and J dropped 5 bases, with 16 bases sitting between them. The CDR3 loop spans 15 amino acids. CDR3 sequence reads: CASRIRDGSNEKLFF. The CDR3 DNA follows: TGTGCCAGCAGAATCCGGGACGGATCGAATGAAAAACTGTTTTTT.

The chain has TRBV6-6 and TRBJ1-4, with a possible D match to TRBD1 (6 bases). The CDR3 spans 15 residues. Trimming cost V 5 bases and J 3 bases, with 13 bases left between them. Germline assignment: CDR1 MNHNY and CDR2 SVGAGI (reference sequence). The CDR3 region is CASSPTGLSNEKLFF. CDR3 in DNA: TGTGCCAGCAGTCCCACAGGGTTATCTAATGAAAAACTGTTTTTT.

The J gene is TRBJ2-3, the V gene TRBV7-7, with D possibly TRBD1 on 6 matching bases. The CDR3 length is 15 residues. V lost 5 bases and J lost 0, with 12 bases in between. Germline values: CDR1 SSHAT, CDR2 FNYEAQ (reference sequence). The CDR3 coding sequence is TGTGCCAGCAGCCCTGGGACAACTAGCACAGATACGCAGTATTTT. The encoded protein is CASSPGTTSTDTQYF.

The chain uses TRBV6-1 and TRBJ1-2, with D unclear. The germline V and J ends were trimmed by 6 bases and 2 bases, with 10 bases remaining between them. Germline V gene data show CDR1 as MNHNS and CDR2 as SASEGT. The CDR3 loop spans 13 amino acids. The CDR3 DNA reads TGTGCCAGCAGCCCCGGGCAGAACTATGGCTACACCTTC. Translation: CASSPGQNYGYTF.

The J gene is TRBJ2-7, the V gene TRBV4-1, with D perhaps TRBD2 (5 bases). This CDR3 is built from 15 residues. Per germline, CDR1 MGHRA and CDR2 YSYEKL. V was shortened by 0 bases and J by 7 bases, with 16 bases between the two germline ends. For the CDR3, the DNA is TGCGCCAGCAGCCAAGATCCGCAGGATGGAGGTGAGCAGTACTTC. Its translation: CASSQDPQDGGEQYF.

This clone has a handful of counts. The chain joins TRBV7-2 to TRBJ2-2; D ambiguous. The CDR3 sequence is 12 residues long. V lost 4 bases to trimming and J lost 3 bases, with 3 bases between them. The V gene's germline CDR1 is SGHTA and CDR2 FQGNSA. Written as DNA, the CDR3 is TGTGCCAGCAGCTCTGACACCGGGGAGCTGTTTTTT. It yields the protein CASSSDTGELFF.

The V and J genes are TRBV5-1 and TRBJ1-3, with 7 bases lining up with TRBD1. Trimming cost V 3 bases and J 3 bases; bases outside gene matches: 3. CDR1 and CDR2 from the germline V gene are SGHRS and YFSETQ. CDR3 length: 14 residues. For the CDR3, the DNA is TGCGCCAGCAGCTCAGGGACAGATGGAAACACCATATATTTT. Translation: CASSSGTDGNTIYF.

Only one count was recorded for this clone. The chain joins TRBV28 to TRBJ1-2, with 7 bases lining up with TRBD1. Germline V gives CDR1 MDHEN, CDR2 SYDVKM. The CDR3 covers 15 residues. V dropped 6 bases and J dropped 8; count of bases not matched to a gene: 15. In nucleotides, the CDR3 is TGTGCCAGCAGCTCGTCACAGGGGTCTCTACGGGGCTACACCTTC. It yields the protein CASSSSQGSLRGYTF.

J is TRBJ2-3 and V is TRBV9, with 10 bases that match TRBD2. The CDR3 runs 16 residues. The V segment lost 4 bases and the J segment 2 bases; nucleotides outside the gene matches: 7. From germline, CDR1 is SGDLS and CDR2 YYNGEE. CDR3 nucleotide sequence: TGTGCCAGCAGCCCCGAACTAGCGGGGTTCACAGATACGCAGTATTTT. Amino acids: CASSPELAGFTDTQYF.

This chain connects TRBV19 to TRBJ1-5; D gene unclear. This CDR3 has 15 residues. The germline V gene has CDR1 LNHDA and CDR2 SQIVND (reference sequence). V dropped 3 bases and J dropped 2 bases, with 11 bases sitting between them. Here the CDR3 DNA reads TGTGCCAGTAGTATGTTTGTAAAGGGCAATCAGCCCCAGCATTTT. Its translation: CASSMFVKGNQPQHF.

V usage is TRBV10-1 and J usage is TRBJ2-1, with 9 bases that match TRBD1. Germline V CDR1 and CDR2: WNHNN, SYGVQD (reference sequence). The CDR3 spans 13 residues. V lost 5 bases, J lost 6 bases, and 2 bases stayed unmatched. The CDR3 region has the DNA TGCGCCAGCAGTAGGGACAGGGTCAATGAGCAGTTCTTC. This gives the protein CASSRDRVNEQFF.

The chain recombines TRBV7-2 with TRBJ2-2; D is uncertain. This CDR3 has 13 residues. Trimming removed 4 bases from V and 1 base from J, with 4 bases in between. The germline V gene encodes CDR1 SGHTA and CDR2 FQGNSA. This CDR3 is CASSSRNTGELFF. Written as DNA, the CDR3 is TGTGCCAGCAGCTCCAGGAACACCGGGGAGCTGTTTTTT.

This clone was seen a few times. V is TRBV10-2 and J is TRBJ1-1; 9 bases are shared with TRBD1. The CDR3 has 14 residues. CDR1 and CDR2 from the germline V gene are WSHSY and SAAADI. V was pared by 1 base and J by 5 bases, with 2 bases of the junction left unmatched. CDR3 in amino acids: CASSEYRGHTEAFF. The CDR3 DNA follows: TGCGCCAGCAGTGAGTACAGGGGGCATACTGAAGCTTTCTTT.

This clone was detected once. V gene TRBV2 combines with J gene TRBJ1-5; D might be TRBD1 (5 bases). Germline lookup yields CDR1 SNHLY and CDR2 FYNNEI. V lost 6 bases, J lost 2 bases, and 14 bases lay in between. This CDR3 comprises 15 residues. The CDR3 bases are TGTGCCAGCAGGGCCGGGGGGACGGGCAATCAGCCCCAGCATTTT. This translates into CASRAGGTGNQPQHF.

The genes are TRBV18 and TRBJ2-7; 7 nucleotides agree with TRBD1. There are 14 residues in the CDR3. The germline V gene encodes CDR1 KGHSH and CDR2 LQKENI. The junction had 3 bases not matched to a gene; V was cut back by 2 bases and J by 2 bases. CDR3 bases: TGTGCCAGCTCACCATTAGGGACAGCCTACGAGCAGTACTTC. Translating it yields CASSPLGTAYEQYF.

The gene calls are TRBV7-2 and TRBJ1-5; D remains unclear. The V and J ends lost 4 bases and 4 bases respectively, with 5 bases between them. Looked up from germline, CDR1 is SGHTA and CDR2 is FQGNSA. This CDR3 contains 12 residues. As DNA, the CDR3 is TGTGCCAGCAGCTACATTAATCAGCCCCAGCATTTT. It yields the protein CASSYINQPQHF.

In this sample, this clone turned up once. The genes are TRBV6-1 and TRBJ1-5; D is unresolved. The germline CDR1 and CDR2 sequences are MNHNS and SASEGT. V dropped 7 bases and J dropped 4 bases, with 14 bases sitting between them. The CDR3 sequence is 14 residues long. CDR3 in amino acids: CASIVSPANQPQHF. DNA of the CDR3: TGTGCCAGCATTGTGTCCCCGGCGAATCAGCCCCAGCATTTT.

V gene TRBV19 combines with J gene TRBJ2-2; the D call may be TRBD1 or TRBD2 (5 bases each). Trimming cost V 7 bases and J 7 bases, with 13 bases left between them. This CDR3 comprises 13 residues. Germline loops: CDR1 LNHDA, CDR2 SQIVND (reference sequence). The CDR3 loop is CASKNQGVGELFF. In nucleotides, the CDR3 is TGTGCCAGTAAAAATCAGGGAGTCGGGGAGCTGTTTTTT.